The 27 T cell receptor beta chains below come from one sample, sequenced in a study of cytomegalovirus exposure and HLA in healthy donors. 60 Vbeta and 13 Jbeta primers were used in PCR. Some clones are missing from TCRdb's copy, which holds only in-frame ones; the method was immunoSEQ multiplex PCR. The profile shows under 200,000 clones, around 86% of them singletons. Source material: PBMCs. The source of these receptors is a human donor in good health.

The rearrangement links TRBV7-2 to TRBJ2-5, with D tentatively TRBD1 (5 bases). The CDR3 contains 15 residues. Germline-derived CDR1 and CDR2 are SGHTA and FQGNSA. V was trimmed by 2 bases and J by 4 bases, leaving 14 bases between them. The CDR3 loop reads CASSLPGWLGETQYF. The CDR3 nucleotides read TGTGCCAGCAGCTTACCAGGGTGGTTGGGAGAGACCCAGTACTTC. The whole variable domain, filled in from reference TRBV7-2 and TRBJ2-5, reads GAGVSQSPSNKVTEKGKDVELRCDPISGHTALYWYRQSLGQGLEFLIYFQGNSAPDKSGLPSDRFSAERTGGSVSTLTIQRTQQEDSAVYLCASSLPGWLGETQYFGPGTRLLVL.

The CDR3 DNA reads as TGTGCCAGCAGCTTAAGGACAGAAAACTACGAGCAGTACTTC. Translating it yields CASSLRTENYEQYF. The V gene is TRBV7-8, the J gene TRBJ2-7; D perhaps matches TRBD1 (6 bases). Germline CDR1 SGHVS, CDR2 FQNEAQ. Trimming stripped 2 bases from V and 3 bases from J, with 11 bases between. This CDR3 is built from 14 residues.

The J gene is TRBJ2-5, the V gene TRBV27; D not resolved. The better agreement between TRBJ2-7 and the DNA end casts doubt on the J call. The CDR3 covers 14 residues. From germline, CDR1 is MNHEY and CDR2 SMNVEV (reference sequence). The CDR3, as DNA: TGTGCCAGCAGACCCCGGGTCTTAACCTACGAGCAGTACTTC. It is translated as CASRPRVLTYEQYF.

This clone was recorded once. The chain combines TRBV7-6 with TRBJ1-2; 7 bases are a match to TRBD1. CDR3 length: 15 residues. Germline V gene data show CDR1 as SGHVS and CDR2 as FNYEAQ. Unmatched junction bases numbered 3, after V lost 1 base and J lost 1 base. CDR3 protein: CASSLGTGNNYGYTF. CDR3 coding DNA: TGTGCCAGCAGCTTAGGGACAGGAAATAACTATGGCTACACCTTC.

The gene calls are TRBV2 and TRBJ1-5, with TRBD1 identical over 10 bases. The ends lost 6 bases at V and 2 bases at J; junction bases unmatched: 7. Germline CDR1 and CDR2: SNHLY and FYNNEI. This CDR3 has 16 amino acids. The CDR3 sequence: CASRGTTGGGNQPQHF. The CDR3 DNA follows: TGTGCCAGCAGGGGCACGACAGGGGGCGGCAATCAGCCCCAGCATTTT.

This chain connects TRBV11-3 to TRBJ2-3; a weak D match, TRBD2 (5 bases). There are 16 residues in the CDR3. Germline V gene data show CDR1 as SGHNT and CDR2 as YENEEA. Trimming removed 1 base at V and 4 bases at J, with 15 bases between. In DNA form, the CDR3 reads TGTGCCAGCAGCTTAGGTCTCGGGGAAATGGCAGATACGCAGTATTTT. The encoded protein is CASSLGLGEMADTQYF.

This clone has a handful of counts. The DNA of the CDR3 is TGTGCCAGCAGCTCACAGGGGGCCGGGGAGCTGTTTTTT. Its protein is CASSSQGAGELFF. The V call is TRBV7-6, the J call TRBJ2-2; the match to TRBD1 covers 8 bases. The CDR3 length is 13 residues. V was pared by 4 bases and J by 6 bases, with 1 base of the junction left unmatched. The V gene's germline CDR1 is SGHVS and CDR2 FNYEAQ.

V gene TRBV5-4 combines with J gene TRBJ2-3, with D unclear. V was clipped by 0 bases and J by 1 base, with 9 bases between them. Germline V lookup: CDR1 SGHNT, CDR2 YYREEE (reference sequence). This CDR3 is built from 15 residues. This CDR3 is CASSLASGGTDTQYF. The DNA of the CDR3 is TGTGCCAGCAGCTTGGCCTCCGGTGGCACAGATACGCAGTATTTT.

The chain uses TRBV15 and TRBJ1-2, with D possibly matching TRBD1 (6 bases). Germline-derived CDR1 and CDR2 are LNHNV and YYDKDF (reference sequence). The germline V and J ends were trimmed by 5 bases and 4 bases, with 17 bases remaining between them. The CDR3 consists of 15 residues. CDR3 sequence (DNA): TGTGCCACCAGCGGAACGAAGACAGGAGGCTATGGCTACACCTTC. This encodes CATSGTKTGGYGYTF.

The genes are TRBV7-2 and TRBJ1-1, with a possible D match to TRBD1 (6 bases). V gave up 1 base and J gave up 10 bases, with 19 bases separating them. CDR3 length equals 15 residues. CDR1 is SGHTA and CDR2 is FQGNSA in the germline V gene. The CDR3 coding sequence is TGTGCCAGCAGCTTAGATAGGACACGGGGGGCGCGAGCTTTCTTT. Translated: CASSLDRTRGARAFF.

V is TRBV9 and J is TRBJ2-1, with 10 bases fitting TRBD2. Germline assignment: CDR1 SGDLS and CDR2 YYNGEE. V trimming: 1 base; J trimming: 7 bases; junction bases outside the gene matches: 11. There are 17 residues in the CDR3. In DNA form, the CDR3 reads TGTGCCAGCAGCGTATCCCTAGCGGGGGCTCAAGGTAATGAGCAGTTCTTC. Protein product: CASSVSLAGAQGNEQFF.

The rearrangement joins TRBV5-5 to TRBJ2-1; D is unresolved. The length of the CDR3 is 13 residues. V lost 6 bases and J lost 5, with 12 bases in between. CDR1 and CDR2 (germline): SGHKS, YYEKEE (reference sequence). The CDR3 DNA reads TGTGCCAGCAATAAGCTTACCCACAATGAGCAGTTCTTC. Protein: CASNKLTHNEQFF.

The V call is TRBV18, the J call TRBJ1-2; D gene ambiguous. Trimming left V 2 bases short and J 3 bases short, with 10 bases between. Germline values: CDR1 KGHSH, CDR2 LQKENI. The CDR3 has 14 amino acids. This CDR3 is CASSPGTEDYGYTF. CDR3 DNA sequence: TGTGCCAGCTCACCAGGCACGGAGGACTATGGCTACACCTTC. Full variable domain (outside the CDR3, taken from reference TRBV18 and TRBJ1-2): NAGVMQNPRHLVRRRGQEARLRCSPMKGHSHVYWYRQLPEEGLKFMVYLQKENIIDESGMPKERFSAEFPKEGPSILRIQQVVRGDSAAYFCASSPGTEDYGYTFGSGTRLTVV.

The chain combines TRBV6-5 with TRBJ1-2; a weak D match, TRBD1 (5 bases). Looked up from germline, CDR1 is MNHEY and CDR2 is SVGAGI. Trimming pared 2 bases from V and 2 bases from J, leaving 6 bases between. The CDR3 is 13 residues long. The CDR3 bases are TGTGCCAGCAGTTACGACAGAAACTATGGCTACACCTTC. Translation: CASSYDRNYGYTF.

The V call is TRBV7-2, the J call TRBJ2-2; D is unresolved. The V end lost 2 bases, the J end lost 7 bases, and 14 bases lay between the germline ends. This CDR3 has 15 residues. Per the germline V gene, CDR1 is SGHTA and CDR2 is FQGNSA. Written as DNA, the CDR3 is TGTGCCAGCAGCTTAAGAATACCACCAGGCGGGGAGCTGTTTTTT. It codes for CASSLRIPPGGELFF.

This clone was detected only once. The chain is built from TRBV6-6 and TRBJ1-1; TRBD1 might be the D (5 bases). The CDR3 contains 13 residues. Germline CDR1 reads MNHNY; CDR2 reads SVGAGI (reference sequence). Trimming pared 0 bases from V and 10 bases from J, leaving 12 bases between. The CDR3 DNA is TGTGCCAGCAGTTACTCGGGGCAGGTGGCAGCTTTCTTT. Translation gives CASSYSGQVAAFF.

The genes are TRBV4-2 and TRBJ2-1; perhaps TRBD1 as D (6 bases). Trimming took off 0 bases at V and 0 bases at J, with 9 bases between the two ends. CDR3 length: 16 residues. The germline V gene encodes CDR1 LGHNA and CDR2 YNFKEQ. The CDR3 sequence: CASSQEARGSYNEQFF. The CDR3, as DNA: TGTGCCAGCAGCCAAGAGGCCAGGGGCTCCTACAATGAGCAGTTCTTC.

The genes are TRBV7-3 and TRBJ2-1; 12 positions agree with TRBD2. The germline CDR1 and CDR2 sequences are SGHTA and FQGTGA. The CDR3 is 16 amino acids. Germline trimming cut 5 bases from V and 10 bases from J; bases unmatched to any gene: 12. CDR3 coding DNA: TGTGCCAGCAGCCCCCAGGCTAGCGGGGGGGCTGCCGAGCAGTTCTTC. Protein: CASSPQASGGAAEQFF.

The chain combines TRBV4-3 with TRBJ1-4; D not resolved. V was pared by 0 bases and J by 5 bases, with 10 bases between. Germline loops: CDR1 LGHNA, CDR2 YSLEER. The CDR3 contains 15 residues. This chain's CDR3 is CASSQEVAQNEKLFF. The CDR3 nucleotides read TGCGCCAGCAGCCAAGAAGTGGCACAGAATGAAAAACTGTTTTTT.

The rearrangement joins TRBV15 to TRBJ2-2; no firm D call. V lost 0 bases, J lost 4 bases, and 9 bases lay in between. The germline V gene has CDR1 LNHNV and CDR2 YYDKDF (reference sequence). The CDR3 has 15 amino acids. The DNA for the CDR3 is TGTGCCACCAGCAGAGACGAGGTTTCCACCGGGGAGCTGTTTTTT. This translates into CATSRDEVSTGELFF.

The chain couples TRBV11-3 to TRBJ2-5; 8 bases line up with TRBD2. CDR1 and CDR2 (germline): SGHNT, YENEEA. The CDR3 contains 13 residues. Trimming removed 5 bases from V and 4 bases from J; junction bases left unmatched: 3. The CDR3 DNA reads as TGTGCCAGCAGCCCTCGGGGGGGAGAGACCCAGTACTTC. This sequence encodes CASSPRGGETQYF.

The chain combines TRBV4-1 with TRBJ2-3; possibly TRBD1 for D (6 bases). Germline V lookup: CDR1 MGHRA, CDR2 YSYEKL. V lost 4 bases and J 0 bases, leaving 20 bases between the germline ends. This CDR3 region has 18 residues. This CDR3 is CASSPGRPRGASTDTQYF. In DNA form, the CDR3 reads TGCGCCAGCAGCCCCGGCAGGCCCAGGGGAGCTAGCACAGATACGCAGTATTTT.

The V gene is TRBV4-1, the J gene TRBJ1-5; D might be TRBD1 (6 bases). Germline V gene sequence: CDR1 MGHRA, CDR2 YSYEKL. The CDR3 totals 16 residues. V was pared by 1 base and J by 1 base, with 11 bases between. The CDR3 DNA follows: TGCGCCAGCAGCCAAGGACCACAGGGAAGCAATCAGCCCCAGCATTTT. It specifies CASSQGPQGSNQPQHF.

This clone showed up just a few times. The chain employs TRBV2 and TRBJ1-2, with D hard to call. The CDR3 contains 13 residues. Trimming took off 6 bases at V and 2 bases at J, with 10 bases between the two ends. The germline CDR1 and CDR2 sequences are SNHLY and FYNNEI. CDR3 amino acids: CASRESSNYGYTF. DNA of the CDR3: TGTGCCAGCAGGGAGTCCTCCAACTATGGCTACACCTTC.

A note on this clone: The junction does not match germline at one end; this may be a read error. V and J are TRBV5-6 and TRBJ1-2; D ambiguous. Looked up from germline, CDR1 is SGHDT and CDR2 is YYEEEE. The CDR3 covers 12 residues. The CDR3 coding sequence is TGTGCCAGCAGCTTGGCCGGGGATGGCTACCCCTTC. Residues: CASSLAGDGYPF.

J is TRBJ2-7 and V is TRBV29-1, with D possibly TRBD1 on 5 matching bases. The CDR3 runs to 14 residues. V was trimmed by 7 bases and J by 4 bases, leaving 20 bases between them. The germline V gene encodes CDR1 SQVTM and CDR2 ANQGSEA. The CDR3 DNA is TGCAGCGCCATGCCTGTGGCCCAGGGATACGAGCAGTACTTC. It codes for CSAMPVAQGYEQYF.

J is TRBJ1-2 and V is TRBV19, with a possible D match to TRBD1 (6 bases). The CDR3 is 14 residues long. In germline, CDR1 is LNHDA, CDR2 SQIVND (reference sequence). Trimming took off 7 bases at V and 4 bases at J, with 16 bases between the two ends. The CDR3 sequence is CASTQYGTSYGYTF. The CDR3 coding sequence is TGTGCCAGTACCCAGTACGGGACATCCTATGGCTACACCTTC.